This passage covers 21 T cell receptor beta chains from one sample sequenced in a study of T cells after posttransplantation cyclophosphamide. Assay: immunoSEQ multiplex PCR; the TCRdb copy retains only in-frame clones and omits some. The sample shows around 9,900 clones, 89% of them seen only once. The specimen sequenced was memory CD4+ T cells sorted from PBMCs. The receptors originated from a woman between 55 and 75 years old in good health, CMV-negative, and a related stem cell transplant donor.

The genes are TRBV7-2 and TRBJ2-6; D not certain. V was pared by 4 bases and J by 0 bases, with 13 bases between. CDR3 length: 17 residues. Germline V lookup: CDR1 SGHTA, CDR2 FQGNSA. CDR3: CASSSLGSISGANVLTF. The CDR3 nucleotides are TGTGCCAGCAGCTCGCTTGGCTCGATCTCTGGGGCCAACGTCCTGACTTTC.

V is TRBV2 and J is TRBJ2-6, with 9 positions matching TRBD1. Germline V gene lookup returns CDR1 SNHLY and CDR2 FYNNEI. With V trimmed by 8 bases and J by 4 bases, 6 bases remained unmatched. The CDR3 runs 15 residues. DNA of the CDR3: TGTGCCAGCTGGGGACAGGGATCCGGGGCCAACGTCCTGACTTTC. Amino acid sequence: CASWGQGSGANVLTF.

This chain uses TRBV7-8 with TRBJ2-7; D not resolved. V was shortened by 5 bases and J by 4 bases, with 6 bases between the two germline ends. Germline-derived CDR1 and CDR2 are SGHVS and FQNEAQ. The CDR3 sequence is 11 residues long. The chain's CDR3 is CASSPLYEQYF. CDR3 coding DNA: TGTGCCAGCAGCCCACTGTACGAGCAGTACTTC.

V gene TRBV2 combines with J gene TRBJ2-1, with 11 nucleotides matching TRBD2. The V segment lost 4 bases and the J segment 10 bases; nucleotides outside the gene matches: 9. This CDR3 contains 15 residues. Looked up from germline, CDR1 is SNHLY and CDR2 is FYNNEI. CDR3 region: CASSVTSGRKAEQFF. CDR3 bases: TGTGCCAGCAGTGTCACTAGCGGGAGAAAGGCGGAGCAGTTCTTC. Looking up the rest from reference TRBV2 and TRBJ2-1 gives the full variable domain: EPEVTQTPSHQVTQMGQEVILRCVPISNHLYFYWYRQILGQKVEFLVSFYNNEISEKSEIFDDQFSVERPDGSNFTLKIRSTKLEDSAMYFCASSVTSGRKAEQFFGPGTRLTVL.

This sequence joins TRBV5-1 and TRBJ1-3; D may be TRBD1 (6 bases). This CDR3 comprises 14 residues. Trimming stripped 0 bases from V and 2 bases from J, with 6 bases between. Per germline, CDR1 SGHRS and CDR2 YFSETQ. The CDR3 reads CASSLGGPGNTIYF. The CDR3 nucleotides are TGCGCCAGCAGCTTGGGGGGGCCTGGAAACACCATATATTTT.

This clone appeared a single time. The chain carries TRBV27 and TRBJ1-6; tentative D call: TRBD1 (5 bases). V lost 7 bases and J 7 bases, leaving 14 bases between the germline ends. This CDR3 has 14 residues. Germline loops: CDR1 MNHEY, CDR2 SMNVEV (reference sequence). The CDR3 region is CASTDRILNSPLHF. Written as DNA, the CDR3 is TGTGCCAGCACCGACAGAATTCTCAATTCACCCCTCCACTTT.

This clone showed up just a few times. The gene calls are TRBV11-2 and TRBJ2-2; 11 bases match TRBD1. V shed 0 bases and J 7 bases; nucleotides not matched to a gene: 7. The CDR3 extends over 17 amino acids. Germline V CDR1 and CDR2: SGHAT, FQNNGV. The CDR3 DNA sequence: TGTGCCAGCAGCTTAGATTACGGACAGGGGGCGGACGGGGAGCTGTTTTTT. Translated, it gives CASSLDYGQGADGELFF.

The V call is TRBV2, the J call TRBJ1-4; D remains unclear. V shed 5 bases and J shed 0 bases, with 7 bases lying between them. Germline V gene sequence: CDR1 SNHLY, CDR2 FYNNEI. The CDR3 is 14 amino acids. CDR3 sequence reads: CASSLSATNEKLFF. The CDR3 DNA is TGTGCCAGCAGTCTTTCTGCAACTAATGAAAAACTGTTTTTT. The full variable domain, completed using reference TRBV2 and TRBJ1-4, is EPEVTQTPSHQVTQMGQEVILRCVPISNHLYFYWYRQILGQKVEFLVSFYNNEISEKSEIFDDQFSVERPDGSNFTLKIRSTKLEDSAMYFCASSLSATNEKLFFGSGTQLSVL.

Regarding this clone: Germline is not matched at one junction end, which may reflect a read error. This specimen includes other DNA sequences encoding the same CDR3. The chain is built from TRBV13 and TRBJ1-6; a weak D match, TRBD1 (6 bases). This CDR3 has 15 residues. CDR1 and CDR2 from the germline V gene are PRHDT and FYEKMQ (reference sequence). The CDR3 nucleotides are TGTGCCAGCAGCTTAGGGGACAGATATAATTCCCCCCTCCACTTT. This gives the protein CASSLGDRYNSPLHF. Looking up the rest from reference TRBV13 and TRBJ1-6 gives the full variable domain: AAGVIQSPRHLIKEKRETATLKCYPIPRHDTVYWYQQGPGQDPQFLISFYEKMQSDKGSIPDRFSAQQFSDYHSELNMSSLELGDSALYFCASSLGDRYNSPLHFGNGTRLTVT.

The chain is built from TRBV7-2 and TRBJ1-2; 8 positions agree with TRBD1. The CDR3 loop spans 13 amino acids. With 5 bases clipped from V and 4 bases from J, the junction kept 3 bases outside the gene matches. Per the germline V gene, CDR1 is SGHTA and CDR2 is FQGNSA. The CDR3 here is CASSLGQVYGYTF. Written as DNA, the CDR3 is TGTGCCAGCAGCCTGGGACAGGTCTATGGCTACACCTTC.

The V call is TRBV19, the J call TRBJ2-3, with D tentatively TRBD2 (5 bases). Trimming cost V 3 bases and J 5 bases, with 12 bases left between them. The CDR3 loop spans 14 amino acids. Germline V CDR1 and CDR2: LNHDA, SQIVND (reference sequence). The CDR3 coding sequence is TGTGCCAGTAGTATGGTACTAGGTGGAGATACGCAGTATTTT. Its translation is CASSMVLGGDTQYF. Full variable domain (rest looked up from reference TRBV19 and TRBJ2-3): DGGITQSPKYLFRKEGQNVTLSCEQNLNHDAMYWYRQDPGQGLRLIYYSQIVNDFQKGDIAEGYSVSREKKESFPLTVTSAQKNPTAFYLCASSMVLGGDTQYFGPGTRLTVL.

This chain joins TRBV11-1 and TRBJ2-7; 7 bases agree with TRBD2. The CDR3 spans 16 residues. CDR1 is SGHAT and CDR2 is FQDESV in the germline V gene (reference sequence). J lost 2 bases, V lost 3 bases, and 10 bases had no gene match. The CDR3 here is CASSFGSGGTPYEQYF. The CDR3 DNA follows: TGTGCCAGCAGCTTCGGATCGGGAGGTACCCCCTACGAGCAGTACTTC. Combining the CDR3 with reference TRBV11-1 and TRBJ2-7 gives the whole variable domain EAEVAQSPRYKITEKSQAVAFWCDPISGHATLYWYRQILGQGPELLVQFQDESVVDDSQLPKDRFSAERLKGVDSTLKIQPAELGDSAMYLCASSFGSGGTPYEQYFGPGTRLTVT.

The CDR3 nucleotides are TGTGCCAGCAGCGTAGGTGGTAGCGGGAGTGGTAATGAGCAGTTCTTC. Its translation: CASSVGGSGSGNEQFF. The V and J genes are TRBV9 and TRBJ2-1; 9 bases agree with TRBD2. V lost 0 bases to trimming and J lost 7 bases; unmatched junction nucleotides: 8. CDR3 length: 16 amino acids. Germline values: CDR1 SGDLS, CDR2 YYNGEE.

The chain uses TRBV5-5 and TRBJ2-3; 12 nucleotides align to TRBD2. The trim removed 2 bases at V and 3 bases at J, leaving 4 bases unmatched. This CDR3 contains 16 residues. The germline CDR1 and CDR2 sequences are SGHKS and YYEKEE (reference sequence). This CDR3 is CASSLGLAGYTDTQYF. In nucleotides, the CDR3 is TGTGCCAGCAGCTTAGGACTAGCGGGATATACAGATACGCAGTATTTT.

The rearrangement joins TRBV4-3 to TRBJ2-3; TRBD2 aligns across 8 bases. Looked up from germline, CDR1 is LGHNA and CDR2 is YSLEER. The ends lost 3 bases at V and 11 bases at J; junction bases unmatched: 7. The CDR3 consists of 13 residues. The CDR3 protein is CASSHTTGGKQYF. The CDR3 DNA is TGCGCCAGCAGCCATACCACGGGAGGGAAGCAGTATTTT.

The chain uses TRBV7-2 and TRBJ2-7, with 8 bases lining up with TRBD1. CDR3 length equals 16 residues. Germline CDR1 and CDR2: SGHTA and FQGNSA. The V and J ends lost 5 bases and 3 bases, in that order; junction bases with no gene match: 12. CDR3 DNA: TGTGCCAGCAGCCTCCGTTTGGTGGGACAGGACTACGAGCAGTACGTC. Its protein is CASSLRLVGQDYEQYV.

This clone occurred a few times. The rearrangement uses TRBV6-5 and TRBJ2-5; TRBD1 aligns across 9 bases. This CDR3 is built from 16 residues. Germline loops: CDR1 MNHEY, CDR2 SVGAGI. Trimming cost V 2 bases and J 4 bases; bases outside gene matches: 8. The CDR3 reads CASSYGGQGKGETQYF. The CDR3 DNA sequence: TGTGCCAGCAGTTACGGGGGACAGGGAAAAGGAGAGACCCAGTACTTC.

The chain employs TRBV6-5 and TRBJ1-5; 8 nucleotides align to TRBD1. Germline loops: CDR1 MNHEY, CDR2 SVGAGI. V lost 4 bases and J lost 6; bases outside the gene matches: 5. The CDR3 extends over 14 amino acids. CDR3 in DNA: TGTGCCAGCAGTTTTGGACAGGGCGGTCAGCCCCAGCATTTT. Translating it yields CASSFGQGGQPQHF.

The CDR3 is CASSRGLSNEKLFF. The CDR3 DNA reads TGTGCCAGCAGCAGGGGCCTATCTAATGAAAAACTGTTTTTT. The chain recombines TRBV6-5 with TRBJ1-4; tentative D call: TRBD1 (6 bases). Germline values: CDR1 MNHEY, CDR2 SVGAGI. V was cut by 6 bases and J by 3 bases, with 11 bases left in between. This CDR3 region has 14 residues.

The count of this clone is one. V is TRBV4-1 and J is TRBJ2-5; 7 positions match TRBD2. This CDR3 contains 17 residues. The germline CDR1 and CDR2 sequences are MGHRA and YSYEKL. Trimming removed 0 bases from V and 4 bases from J; junction bases left unmatched: 11. CDR3 bases: TGCGCCAGCAGCCAAGAGTCCGTCGGGAGGCAACGAGAGACCCAGTACTTC. Amino acids: CASSQESVGRQRETQYF.

V gene TRBV27 combines with J gene TRBJ1-5; the D gene is possibly TRBD1 (6 bases). V gave up 1 base and J gave up 1 base, with 11 bases separating them. The CDR3 covers 16 residues. The germline CDR1 and CDR2 sequences are MNHEY and SMNVEV (reference sequence). CDR3 amino acids: CASSLLGRGSNQPQHF. The DNA of the CDR3 is TGTGCCAGCAGTTTATTGGGCAGGGGCAGCAATCAGCCCCAGCATTTT.